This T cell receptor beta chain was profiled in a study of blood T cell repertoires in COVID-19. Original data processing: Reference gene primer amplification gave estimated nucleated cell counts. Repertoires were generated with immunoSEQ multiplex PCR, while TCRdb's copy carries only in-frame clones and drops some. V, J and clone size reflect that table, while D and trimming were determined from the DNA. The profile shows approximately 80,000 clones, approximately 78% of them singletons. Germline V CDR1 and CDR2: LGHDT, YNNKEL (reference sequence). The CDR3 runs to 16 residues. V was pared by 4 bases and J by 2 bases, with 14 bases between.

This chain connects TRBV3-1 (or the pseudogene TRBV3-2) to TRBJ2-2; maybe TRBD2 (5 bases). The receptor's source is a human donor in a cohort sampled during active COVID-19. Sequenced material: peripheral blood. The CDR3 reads CASSPRWTGNTGELFF. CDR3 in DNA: TGTGCCAGCAGCCCAAGGTGGACTGGAAACACCGGGGAGCTGTTTTTT.